A selection of T cell receptor beta chains follows, all from one sample in a study of shared clonotypes between healthy human individuals. Profiled with immunoSEQ multiplex PCR; TCRdb holds only in-frame clones, not every one. The table shows about 1 million clones, with about 75% occurring only once. Sequencing input: memory CD4+ T cells sorted from blood. These receptors came from a man younger than 35 in good health. Each CDR3 is given with its conserved first and last residue. D genes are given only for firm matches. Clone size is not always given. Where it is, it says once, few, many or a class for expanded clones.

J | V | size | D | DNA | CDR3
TRBJ1-6 | TRBV19 | NA | NA | TGTGCCAGTACCCAGTATACAGGGAATTCACCCCTCCACTTT | CASTQYTGNSPLHF
TRBJ1-2 | TRBV5-1 | NA | NA | TGCGCCAGCAGCTTGGACAGGGCGATGGGCTACACCTTC | CASSLDRAMGYTF
TRBJ2-7 | TRBV21-1 | NA | NA | TGTGCCAGCAGCCCACGGGGGATAGAGTCATCCTACGAGCAGTACTTC | CASSPRGIESSYEQYF
TRBJ2-7 | TRBV6-6 | NA | TRBD2 | TGTGCCAGCAGTCCGGGGGCGACTAGCGTCGCCGAGCAGTACTTC | CASSPGATSVAEQYF
TRBJ2-7 | TRBV28 | NA | NA | TGTGCCAGCAGTTACAGACGGAGCTCCTACGAGCAGTACTTC | CASSYRRSSYEQYF
TRBJ2-2 | TRBV1 | NA | NA | TGCACCAGCAGCCAAGAACCTCCGACTAGCGGGGGGGCGACCGGGGAGCTGTTTTTT | CTSSQEPPTSGGATGELFF
TRBJ2-3 | TRBV19 | NA | NA | TGTGCCAGTCGTGAGGTCGGGACAGATACGCAGTATTTT | CASREVGTDTQYF
TRBJ2-2 | TRBV28 | NA | TRBD1 | TGTGCCAGCAGTCCTAGGGACAGCTACACCGGGGAGCTGTTTTTT | CASSPRDSYTGELFF
TRBJ2-1 | TRBV2 | NA | TRBD1 | TGTGCCAGCCGCTCGGCTACAGGGGCATTCGGTGAGCAGTTCTTC | CASRSATGAFGEQFF
TRBJ2-5 | TRBV19 | NA | NA | TGTGCCAGTAGCAACCAGGGTTCAGAGACCCAGTACTTC | CASSNQGSETQYF
TRBJ2-2 | TRBV7-2 | NA | NA | TGTGCCAGCAGCAGGACAGGACTATCAGTTAACACCGGGGAGCTGTTTTTT | CASSRTGLSVNTGELFF
TRBJ1-2 | TRBV28 | NA | NA | TGTGCCAGCAGTCTGATAAGGACGGGTGGCTATGGCTACACCTTC | CASSLIRTGGYGYTF
TRBJ2-6 | TRBV10-3 | few | NA | TGTGCCATCAGTGAGGGGAAGAGGGGGTCTGGGGCCAACGTCCTGACTTTC | CAISEGKRGSGANVLTF
TRBJ1-3 | TRBV10-3 | NA | NA | TGTGCCACCCTGTGGGGTGACTTCTCTGGAAACACCATATATTTT | CATLWGDFSGNTIYF
TRBJ1-1 | TRBV5-8 | NA | NA | TGTGCCAGCAGCTTGCGGGGTCGGACTGAAGCTTTCTTT | CASSLRGRTEAFF
TRBJ2-5 | TRBV5-1 | NA | NA | TGCGCCACCTCGAGGTCCCGGGATTCGCAAGAGACCCAGTACTTC | CATSRSRDSQETQYF
TRBJ1-6 | TRBV7-6 | many | TRBD1 | TGTGCCAGCAGTCAACAGGGGACAGGGACTTCACCCCTCCACTTT | CASSQQGTGTSPLHF
TRBJ2-5 | TRBV6-1 | NA | TRBD2 | TGTGCCAGCAGTGCCTTAGCGGGGCGCCAAGAGACCCAGTACTTC | CASSALAGRQETQYF
TRBJ2-2 | TRBV5-4 | once | NA | TGTGCCAGCTCCGGGACTTCGAACACCGGGGAGCTGTTTTTT | CASSGTSNTGELFF
TRBJ2-3 | TRBV6-4 | NA | TRBD1 | TGTGCCAGCAGTGCCATGGGACAGAACACAGATACGCAGTATTTT | CASSAMGQNTDTQYF
TRBJ2-7 | TRBV7-2 | NA | TRBD1 | TGTGCCAGCAGCTCACGGACAGGGTCGATAGGGTACGAGCAGTACTTC | CASSSRTGSIGYEQYF
TRBJ2-2 | TRBV5-4 | NA | NA | TGTGCCAGCAGCCCAACAAGCCAGGGAACCGGGGAGCTGTTTTTT | CASSPTSQGTGELFF
TRBJ1-6 | TRBV19 | few | NA | TGTGCCAGCTCAACAGGATTGCTAAAATCCTATAATTCACCCCTCCACTTT | CASSTGLLKSYNSPLHF
TRBJ2-1 | TRBV4-3 | NA | NA | TGCGCCAGCAGCCAAGATTTCGGGACGGATTCGTACAATGAGCAGTTCTTC | CASSQDFGTDSYNEQFF
TRBJ2-2 | TRBV30 | NA | TRBD1 | TGTGCCTGGAGTACTGGGACAGGGGGACTGTTTTTT | CAWSTGTGGLFF
TRBJ2-1 | TRBV6-6 | NA | NA | TGTGCCAGCAGTAATTGGGGGGGGCGGGAGCAGTTCTTC | CASSNWGGREQFF
TRBJ2-2 | TRBV7-9 | NA | TRBD2 | TGTGCCAGCAGCGTGGGGACTAGAAACACCGGGGAGCTGTTTTTT | CASSVGTRNTGELFF
TRBJ1-4 | TRBV7-9 | NA | NA | TGTGCCAGCAGCTTAGAAGGGGAAAAACTGTTTTTT | CASSLEGEKLFF
TRBJ2-2 | TRBV2 | NA | NA | TGTGCCAGCAGAGACACGGACCCCGGGGAGCTGTTTTTT | CASRDTDPGELFF
TRBJ2-7 | TRBV4-1 | NA | NA | TGCGCCAGCAGCCCGGGACCGAAGAGCTCCTACGAGCAGTACTTC | CASSPGPKSSYEQYF
TRBJ2-2 | TRBV6-1 | NA | TRBD2 | TGTGCCAGCACCCGACTAGCGGAGACGTCCATCGAGCTGTTTTTT | CASTRLAETSIELFF
TRBJ1-2 | TRBV5-6 | NA | NA | TGTGCCAGCAGCGCGACAGCCCGGGGCTACACCTTC | CASSATARGYTF
TRBJ2-5 | TRBV14 | NA | NA | TGTGCCAGCAGCCAAGATCAACGGGAGACCCAGTACTTC | CASSQDQRETQYF
TRBJ1-2 | TRBV10-3 | many | NA | TGTGCCATCAGTGAGGGACAGCTATACTATGGCTACACCTTC | CAISEGQLYYGYTF
TRBJ2-2 | TRBV4-3 | NA | TRBD1 | TGCGCCAGCAGCCAAGAGGCCCCCCGACCCCGGGACAGGGACACCGGGGAGCTGTTTTTT | CASSQEAPRPRDRDTGELFF
TRBJ2-3 | TRBV13 | NA | TRBD2 | TGTGCCAGTCTCTTCTCGCGAGCCGGGGGGGATACGCAGTATTTT | CASLFSRAGGDTQYF
TRBJ2-7 | TRBV29-1 | NA | NA | TGCAGCGTTGCAGGGACACCCTACGAGCAGTACTTC | CSVAGTPYEQYF
TRBJ1-3 | TRBV6-6 | NA | NA | TGTGCCAGCACCTATACAGGACTCGGAAACACCATATATTTT | CASTYTGLGNTIYF
TRBJ2-7 | TRBV5-1 | NA | NA | TGCGCCAGCAGCTTGGACCCTAAAGGGTACGAGCAGTACTTC | CASSLDPKGYEQYF
TRBJ2-7 | TRBV27 | NA | NA | TGTGCCCGCCGGGGGCAGCCCCACGAGCAGTACTTC | CARRGQPHEQYF
TRBJ2-3 | TRBV5-1 | NA | NA | TGCGCCAGCAGCTTGGCCAGGCGACACACAGATACGCAGTATTTT | CASSLARRHTDTQYF
TRBJ1-2 | TRBV18 | NA | NA | TGTGCCAGCTCATCGAATAACTATGGCTACACCTTC | CASSSNNYGYTF
TRBJ1-5 | TRBV6-5 | NA | TRBD1 | TGTGCCAGCAGTCCCAGGGGGCGTAATCAGCCCCAGCATTTT | CASSPRGRNQPQHF
TRBJ1-1 | TRBV5-5 | NA | NA | TGTGCCAGCAGCTTACGGGGGGTCACTGAAGCTTTCTTT | CASSLRGVTEAFF
TRBJ2-6 | TRBV5-4 | NA | TRBD1 | TGTGCCAGCAGTCATCCGGGACAGAGCTCTGGGGCCAACGTCCTGACTTTC | CASSHPGQSSGANVLTF
TRBJ1-5 | TRBV9 | few | NA | TGTGCCAGCAGCGTAGATGGGACACCGAATCAGCCCCAGCATTTT | CASSVDGTPNQPQHF
TRBJ1-2 | TRBV19 | once | NA | TGTGCCAGTAGTATAGTGGCGGGGAACTATGGCTACACCTTC | CASSIVAGNYGYTF
TRBJ1-2 | TRBV14 | NA | TRBD1 | TGTGCCAGCAGCCAGCGAGGACAGGGCAGTATCTATGGCTACACCTTC | CASSQRGQGSIYGYTF
TRBJ2-7 | TRBV29-1 | NA | TRBD2 | TGCAGCGTTGAAGGCGGGACTAGCCTATACGAGCAGTACTTC | CSVEGGTSLYEQYF
TRBJ2-7 | TRBV5-4 | few | NA | TGTGCCAGCAGTCGGGGGTTACGTGGGGGTTCCTACGAGCAGTACTTC | CASSRGLRGGSYEQYF